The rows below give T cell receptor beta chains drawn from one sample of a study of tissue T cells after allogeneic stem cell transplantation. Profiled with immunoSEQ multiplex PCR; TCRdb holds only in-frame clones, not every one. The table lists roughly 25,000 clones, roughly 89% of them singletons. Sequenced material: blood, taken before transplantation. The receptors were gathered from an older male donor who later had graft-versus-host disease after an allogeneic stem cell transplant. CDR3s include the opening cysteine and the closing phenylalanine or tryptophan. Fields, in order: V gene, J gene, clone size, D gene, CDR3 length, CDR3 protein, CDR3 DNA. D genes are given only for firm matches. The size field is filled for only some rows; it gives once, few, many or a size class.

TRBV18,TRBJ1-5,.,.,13,CASSPGFYQPQHF,TGTGCCAGCTCACCAGGGTTCTATCAGCCCCAGCATTTT
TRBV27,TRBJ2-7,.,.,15,CASSPLVPAAGEQYF,TGTGCCAGCAGCCCTTTAGTGCCCGCGGCGGGGGAGCAGTACTTC
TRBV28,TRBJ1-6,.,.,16,CASSLRGSGYGSPLHF,TGTGCCAGCAGTTTACGGGGGAGCGGGTACGGTTCACCCCTCCACTTT
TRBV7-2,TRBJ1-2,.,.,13,CASSARTAYGYTF,TGTGCCAGCAGCGCCCGGACAGCCTATGGCTACACCTTC
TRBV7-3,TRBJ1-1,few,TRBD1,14,CASSSRQGSTEAFF,TGTGCCAGCAGCTCTAGACAGGGGAGCACTGAAGCTTTCTTT
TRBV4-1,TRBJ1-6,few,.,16,CASSQDPSQGNSPLHF,TGCGCCAGCAGCCAAGATCCCTCACAGGGAAATTCACCCCTCCACTTT
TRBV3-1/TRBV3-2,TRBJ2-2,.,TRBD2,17,CASSDRLAGMDTGELFF,TGTGCCAGCAGCGACCGACTAGCGGGCATGGACACCGGGGAGCTGTTTTTT
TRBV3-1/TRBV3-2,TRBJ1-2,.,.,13,CASSQPEGYGYTF,TGTGCCAGCAGCCAACCTGAAGGATATGGCTACACCTTC
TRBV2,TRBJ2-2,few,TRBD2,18,CASSSPLAGRPNTGELFF,TGTGCCAGCAGTAGCCCACTAGCGGGGAGACCGAACACCGGGGAGCTGTTTTTT
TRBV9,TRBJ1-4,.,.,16,CASSVLPGGRGEKLFF,TGTGCCAGCAGCGTCTTACCGGGGGGGCGCGGTGAAAAACTGTTTTTT